Below, 21 T cell receptor beta chains from the same sample are listed, as sequenced in a study of blood T cell repertoires in COVID-19. The method was immunoSEQ multiplex PCR; TCRdb's version includes in-frame clones alone and lacks a portion of them. The data show more than 150,000 clones, around 94% seen once. Source material: peripheral blood. The receptor set was obtained from a man aged 30 to 45 with COVID-19, enrolled during active disease.

The V gene is TRBV6-1, the J gene TRBJ2-7; 8 bases fit TRBD1. Looked up from germline, CDR1 is MNHNS and CDR2 is SASEGT. Trimming took 3 bases from V and 6 from J; bases not matched to a gene: 7. The CDR3 runs to 14 residues. Here the CDR3 reads CASSDGQGTGEQYF. CDR3 nucleotide sequence: TGTGCCAGCAGTGATGGACAGGGCACGGGCGAGCAGTACTTC.

A single count supports this clone. The chain joins TRBV11-3 to TRBJ2-2; tentatively, D is TRBD2 (5 bases). The CDR3 is 12 amino acids. The V and J ends lost 3 bases and 8 bases respectively, with 7 bases between them. Germline values: CDR1 SGHNT, CDR2 YENEEA. CDR3: CASSLTGGELFF. Written as DNA, the CDR3 is TGTGCCAGCAGCTTGACGGGGGGGGAGCTGTTTTTT.

Comments on this clone: Distinct nucleotide sequences in the sample also encode this CDR3. The J gene is TRBJ2-7, the V gene TRBV19; TRBD1 matches at 8 bases. Trimming removed 4 bases from V and 0 bases from J; junction bases left unmatched: 5. Germline-derived CDR1 and CDR2 are LNHDA and SQIVND (reference sequence). The CDR3 spans 15 residues. The CDR3 protein is CASSTGQGYSYEQYF. The CDR3 DNA reads TGTGCCAGTAGTACTGGACAGGGCTACTCCTACGAGCAGTACTTC. Looking up the rest from reference TRBV19 and TRBJ2-7 gives the full variable domain: DGGITQSPKYLFRKEGQNVTLSCEQNLNHDAMYWYRQDPGQGLRLIYYSQIVNDFQKGDIAEGYSVSREKKESFPLTVTSAQKNPTAFYLCASSTGQGYSYEQYFGPGTRLTVT.

V is TRBV7-9 and J is TRBJ2-2, with 7 positions matching TRBD1. V lost 5 bases, J lost 1 base, and 4 bases stayed unmatched. There are 15 residues in the CDR3. Per germline, CDR1 SEHNR and CDR2 FQNEAQ (reference sequence). For the CDR3, the DNA is TGTGCCAGCAGCAGCCGGACAGGGAACACCGGGGAGCTGTTTTTT. Translating gives CASSSRTGNTGELFF.

This clone was seen once. CDR3 protein: CASGSNLELNTEAFF. The CDR3 DNA reads as TGTGCTAGTGGTTCGAACTTAGAGTTGAACACTGAAGCTTTCTTT. This chain uses TRBV12-5 with TRBJ1-1; D is uncertain. This CDR3 region has 15 residues. Per germline, CDR1 LGHNT and CDR2 FRNRAP. The V gene lost 4 bases and the J gene lost 0 bases, with 12 bases spanning the gap.

The chain links TRBV9 to TRBJ2-1; TRBD2 is a possible D gene (6 bases). V was cut by 1 base and J by 0 bases, with 14 bases left in between. CDR1 SGDLS and CDR2 YYNGEE come from the germline V gene. CDR3 length equals 17 residues. CDR3 nucleotide sequence: TGTGCCAGCAGCGTATCTGGGGGACTTAGCTCCTACAATGAGCAGTTCTTC. This encodes CASSVSGGLSSYNEQFF.

The CDR3: CASSSDSTNTGELFF. The CDR3 DNA reads TGTGCCAGCAGCTCCGACAGTACGAACACCGGGGAGCTGTTTTTT. The chain uses TRBV11-2 and TRBJ2-2; the D gene is possibly TRBD1 (5 bases). Germline CDR1 SGHAT, CDR2 FQNNGV. The germline V and J ends were trimmed by 4 bases and 0 bases, with 9 bases remaining between them. The CDR3 is 15 amino acids.

The chain has TRBV4-2 and TRBJ2-3; unclear D gene. V gave up 0 bases and J gave up 3 bases, with 4 bases separating them. Germline assignment: CDR1 LGHNA and CDR2 YNFKEQ. There are 13 residues in the CDR3. The CDR3: CASSQERTDTQYF. CDR3 DNA sequence: TGTGCCAGCAGCCAAGAGAGGACAGATACGCAGTATTTT.

J is TRBJ2-2 and V is TRBV7-6; the D gene is possibly TRBD1 (6 bases). Germline CDR1 is SGHVS and CDR2 is FNYEAQ. There are 15 residues in the CDR3. With 1 base removed from V and 1 base from J, the gap between germline ends came to 7 bases. CDR3 sequence: CASSLGTVNTGELFF. CDR3 DNA sequence: TGTGCCAGCAGCTTAGGGACAGTGAACACCGGGGAGCTGTTTTTT.

This clone was recorded once. The rearrangement uses TRBV12-3 or TRBV12-4 and TRBJ2-7, with D unresolved. The V end lost 3 bases, the J end lost 3 bases, and 9 bases lay between the germline ends. The CDR3 runs 13 residues. The CDR3 here is CASSFSSGYEQYF. The CDR3 DNA reads TGTGCCAGCAGTTTCTCGTCCGGCTACGAGCAGTACTTC.

Notes on this clone: Other nucleotide sequences in the sample specify the same CDR3. The chain employs TRBV5-1 and TRBJ1-1; TRBD1 agrees at 7 bases. V lost 2 bases, J lost 7 bases, and 5 bases stayed unmatched. The CDR3 sequence is 13 residues long. CDR1 is SGHRS, CDR2 YFSETQ, per germline. Here the CDR3 DNA reads TGCGCCAGCAGCTTCGGCCAGGGGGTTGAAGCTTTCTTT. It yields the protein CASSFGQGVEAFF. Looking up the rest from reference TRBV5-1 and TRBJ1-1 gives the full variable domain: KAGVTQTPRYLIKTRGQQVTLSCSPISGHRSVSWYQQTPGQGLQFLFEYFSETQRNKGNFPGRFSGRQFSNSRSEMNVSTLELGDSALYLCASSFGQGVEAFFGQGTRLTVV.

The rearrangement joins TRBV3-1 (or the pseudogene TRBV3-2) to TRBJ1-1; TRBD1 agrees at 9 bases. The CDR3 extends over 15 amino acids. Looked up from germline, CDR1 is LGHDT and CDR2 is YNNKEL (reference sequence). V dropped 2 bases and J dropped 3; count of bases not matched to a gene: 4. CDR3 region: CASSQRGTGHTEAFF. The DNA of the CDR3 is TGTGCCAGCAGCCAAAGGGGGACAGGGCACACTGAAGCTTTCTTT.

As regards this clone: Distinct nucleotide sequences in the sample also encode this CDR3. The chain carries TRBV19 and TRBJ1-1; TRBD1 agrees at 7 bases. The CDR3 has 14 residues. Germline trimming cut 4 bases from V and 0 bases from J; bases unmatched to any gene: 2. Germline V gene lookup returns CDR1 LNHDA and CDR2 SQIVND (reference sequence). The chain's CDR3 is CASSKGQMNTEAFF. The CDR3 DNA is TGTGCCAGTAGTAAGGGACAGATGAACACTGAAGCTTTCTTT.

The gene calls are TRBV19 and TRBJ2-5; D may be TRBD1 (5 bases). CDR1 and CDR2 (germline): LNHDA, SQIVND (reference sequence). Trimming removed 3 bases at V and 5 bases at J, with 10 bases between. The CDR3 has 13 amino acids. The CDR3: CASSIAGLETQYF. CDR3 nucleotide sequence: TGTGCCAGTAGTATCGCAGGGCTGGAGACCCAGTACTTC.

The chain uses TRBV5-1 and TRBJ1-5; possible D gene TRBD1, 5 bases. The CDR3 is 15 amino acids. Germline V gene data show CDR1 as SGHRS and CDR2 as YFSETQ. Trimming removed 7 bases at V and 2 bases at J, with 16 bases between. Here the CDR3 reads CASHWEGPCNQPQHF. In DNA, the CDR3 is TGCGCCAGCCACTGGGAGGGGCCCTGCAATCAGCCCCAGCATTTT.

The V gene is TRBV19, the J gene TRBJ2-7; 13 bases line up with TRBD2. This CDR3 has 14 amino acids. Germline V gene data show CDR1 as LNHDA and CDR2 as SQIVND (reference sequence). V gave up 5 bases and J gave up 4 bases; unmatched junction bases: 2. The CDR3: CASSPGLAGYEQYF. The CDR3, as DNA: TGTGCCAGTAGTCCGGGACTAGCGGGGTACGAGCAGTACTTC. Using reference TRBV19 and TRBJ2-7 for the parts outside the CDR3, the full variable domain is DGGITQSPKYLFRKEGQNVTLSCEQNLNHDAMYWYRQDPGQGLRLIYYSQIVNDFQKGDIAEGYSVSREKKESFPLTVTSAQKNPTAFYLCASSPGLAGYEQYFGPGTRLTVT.

The J gene is TRBJ1-5, the V gene TRBV7-3; D ambiguous. The CDR3 loop spans 13 amino acids. Trimming pared 2 bases from V and 7 bases from J, leaving 9 bases between. From germline, CDR1 is SGHTA and CDR2 FQGTGA. The CDR3 nucleotides read TGTGCCAGCAGCTTAGGAGGTGACCAGCCCCAGCATTTT. Its protein is CASSLGGDQPQHF.

J is TRBJ2-7 and V is TRBV7-2; the match to TRBD1 covers 9 bases. V lost 6 bases and J lost 2; bases outside the gene matches: 20. The V gene's germline CDR1 is SGHTA and CDR2 FQGNSA. CDR3 length: 19 amino acids. The CDR3 region is CASRHRDRDALWRPYEQYF. The DNA of the CDR3 is TGTGCCAGCAGGCACCGGGACAGGGATGCCCTTTGGCGACCCTACGAGCAGTACTTC.

V is TRBV6-1 and J is TRBJ2-1; 7 bases are shared with TRBD2. The ends lost 3 bases at V and 3 bases at J; junction bases unmatched: 5. Germline V gene sequence: CDR1 MNHNS, CDR2 SASEGT. CDR3 length: 15 amino acids. The CDR3 DNA follows: TGTGCCAGCAGTGACAAGCGGGGAAACTACAATGAGCAGTTCTTC. This encodes CASSDKRGNYNEQFF.

This clone was seen only once. For the CDR3, the DNA is TGCGCCAGCAGCTTGGGGCTAGCGGGGGGGTCCTACAATGAGCAGTTCTTC. Its protein product is CASSLGLAGGSYNEQFF. The V and J genes are TRBV5-1 and TRBJ2-1, with 12 positions matching TRBD2. The CDR3 runs 17 residues. The V gene's germline CDR1 is SGHRS and CDR2 YFSETQ. The junction had 2 bases not matched to a gene; V was cut back by 0 bases and J by 1 base.

The chain couples TRBV6-5 to TRBJ2-3; 8 nucleotides line up with TRBD2. V trimming: 8 bases; J trimming: 2 bases; junction bases outside the gene matches: 9. CDR3 length equals 15 residues. Germline values: CDR1 MNHEY, CDR2 SVGAGI. The CDR3 region is CASGASGGFTDTQYF. CDR3 DNA sequence: TGTGCCAGCGGGGCGAGCGGGGGCTTCACAGATACGCAGTATTTT.